One TCR beta chain is described in this entry. The antigen is not known. In germline, CDR1 is MGHRA, CDR2 YSYEKL. V was shortened by 1 base and J by 6 bases, with 13 bases between the two germline ends. The CDR3 has 14 amino acids. The data originate from a study of shared clonotypes between healthy human individuals. Looking at the study overall: Donors, aged 18 to 49, were a couple of women and three men.

Cells designated naive CD8 were CD45RO-negative and were positively selected for CCR7, with terminally differentiated effector memory CD45RA+ cells excluded. Method: immunoSEQ multiplex PCR; TCRdb's copy keeps in-frame clones and lacks some. The sample contains roughly 2,000,000 clones, roughly 94% of which appear only once. Study-wide findings and caveats: Measured sharing among donors was expected to vary with sequencing depth. Clonotypes that were shared across a few donors made up roughly 5.2% of naive CD4 clonotypes.

The sample consisted of naive CD8+ T cells sorted from blood. The chain carries TRBV4-1 and TRBJ2-7; D gene uncertain. The receptor was isolated from a man in his late teens or twenties in good health. CDR3 coding DNA: TGCGCCAGCAGCCAAGCCCCGGTCCTGGGCGAGCAGTACTTC. This translates into CASSQAPVLGEQYF.